These T cell receptor beta chains were read from a single sample in a study of control samples from healthy donors and cancer patients. Method: immunoSEQ multiplex PCR; TCRdb's copy keeps in-frame clones and lacks some. Counted here are 80,000 to 100,000 clones, roughly three quarters occurring once; the ten biggest clones make up approximately 10%. The specimen sequenced was blood. These TCRs come from a young woman in good health. Each CDR3 is given with its conserved first and last residue. D genes are given only for firm matches. A row's size may be missing; if present it is once, few, many or a size class.

TRBV18	.	TRBD2	TRBJ2-2	CASSPAGLAGELFF	TGTGCCAGCTCCCCAGCGGGGTTGGCCGGGGAGCTGTTTTTT
TRBV3-1/TRBV3-2	once	.	TRBJ1-2	CASSQESSYGYTF	TGTGCCAGCAGCCAAGAATCCAGCTATGGCTACACCTTC
TRBV12-5	.	.	TRBJ2-3	CASGTDPDTQYF	TGTGCTAGTGGTACCGACCCAGATACGCAGTATTTT
TRBV30	.	.	TRBJ1-2	CAWRLGEYGYTF	TGTGCCTGGAGGTTAGGGGAATATGGCTACACCTTC
TRBV9	.	.	TRBJ2-7	CASSPLDYSYEQYF	TGTGCCAGCAGCCCCTTGGACTATTCCTACGAGCAGTACTTC
TRBV9	.	.	TRBJ1-3	CASGSGTVTGNTIYF	TGTGCCAGCGGATCGGGGACGGTGACTGGAAACACCATATATTTT
TRBV2	.	.	TRBJ1-3	CVSGATGNTIYF	TGTGTCTCCGGGGCAACCGGAAACACCATATATTTT
TRBV5-1	.	.	TRBJ1-6	CASSLALGGSSPLHF	TGCGCCAGCAGCTTGGCCTTGGGGGGTAGTTCACCCCTCCACTTT
TRBV6-5	.	.	TRBJ1-4	CASSKINEKLFF	TGTGCCAGCAGCAAGATTAATGAAAAACTGTTTTTT
TRBV12-3/TRBV12-4	.	.	TRBJ2-5	CASMYRRETQYF	TGTGCCAGCATGTACCGCAGGGAGACCCAGTACTTC
TRBV19	.	TRBD1	TRBJ2-3	CASSTWDREADTQYF	TGTGCCAGTAGTACCTGGGACAGGGAGGCAGATACGCAGTATTTT
TRBV7-8	.	.	TRBJ1-5	CASSLRDNQPQHF	TGTGCCAGCAGCTTAAGGGACAATCAGCCCCAGCATTTT
TRBV5-4	once	TRBD2	TRBJ2-1	CASSSGGAYEQFF	TGTGCCAGCAGCAGCGGGGGGGCCTATGAGCAGTTCTTC
TRBV5-6	once	.	TRBJ2-7	CASSGRVPGEQYF	TGTGCCAGCAGCGGCAGGGTCCCCGGGGAGCAGTACTTC